Presented here are 19 T cell receptor beta chains from one specimen sequenced in a study of Ad26.COV2.S vaccination and SARS-CoV-2 variants. The assay was immunoSEQ multiplex PCR, and TCRdb's table has in-frame clones only and misses some. Among some 300,000 clones listed, about 86% were seen once. The treatment: around 19 received Ad26.COV2.S at low or high dose, single or two shots; about 5 received placebo; per-sample allocation not given. Samples analyzed were those drawn on day 63 after the first vaccine or placebo injection. The specimen comprised peripheral blood, sampled in a trial of Ad26.COV2.S vaccine versus placebo. These receptor sequences come from a person between 18 and 65 years old who received the Ad26.COV2.S COVID-19 vaccine or a placebo.

V gene TRBV24-1 combines with J gene TRBJ2-3, with 9 bases that match TRBD1. With 3 bases clipped from V and 5 bases from J, the junction kept 8 bases outside the gene matches. This CDR3 is built from 16 residues. Germline V gives CDR1 KGHDR, CDR2 SFDVKD. CDR3 amino acids: CATSDPPGQGIDTQYF. CDR3 in DNA: TGTGCCACCAGTGATCCTCCGGGACAGGGCATAGATACGCAGTATTTT.

This chain links TRBV6-2 or TRBV6-3 with TRBJ1-1; 7 nucleotides align to TRBD1. The CDR3 runs to 14 residues. Trimming cost V 0 bases and J 11 bases; bases outside gene matches: 9. The V gene's germline CDR1 is MNHEY and CDR2 SVGEGT. As DNA, the CDR3 is TGTGCCAGCAGTTACTCAGGGGGCCCAAGGGTCGCTTTCTTT. Protein: CASSYSGGPRVAFF.

The V and J genes are TRBV30 and TRBJ2-7; D possibly corresponds to TRBD1 (6 bases). This CDR3 region has 13 residues. V gave up 0 bases and J gave up 1 base, with 7 bases separating them. Germline CDR1 reads GTSNPN; CDR2 reads SVGIG (reference sequence). The CDR3 protein is CAWSVGTSYEQYF. The CDR3 nucleotides read TGTGCCTGGAGTGTCGGGACATCCTACGAGCAGTACTTC.

The chain is built from TRBV6-5 and TRBJ1-1, with 9 bases identical to TRBD1. J lost 4 bases, V lost 5 bases, and 5 bases had no gene match. The CDR3 totals 14 residues. Per germline, CDR1 MNHEY and CDR2 SVGAGI. The CDR3 reads CASSRGTGSTEAFF. The CDR3 DNA reads as TGTGCCAGCAGTCGCGGGACAGGGAGCACTGAAGCTTTCTTT.

Turning to this clone: Other DNA sequences in this sample translate to the same CDR3. The V call is TRBV18, the J call TRBJ1-5, with TRBD1 as a possible D gene (6 bases). CDR3 length equals 15 residues. Germline V gives CDR1 KGHSH, CDR2 LQKENI. Trimming took 3 bases from V and 3 from J, leaving 12 bases between them. CDR3 nucleotide sequence: TGTGCCAGCTCACCGGGCAGGGGCCCCAATCAGCCCCAGCATTTT. Protein: CASSPGRGPNQPQHF.

The gene calls are TRBV5-5 and TRBJ2-1, with D maybe TRBD2 (6 bases). Trimming stripped 0 bases from V and 4 bases from J, with 8 bases between. The CDR3 loop spans 14 amino acids. Germline V gene sequence: CDR1 SGHKS, CDR2 YYEKEE (reference sequence). In nucleotides, the CDR3 is TGTGCCAGCAGCTTGGGACGGGAGTACAATGAGCAGTTCTTC. Its translation is CASSLGREYNEQFF.

The V gene is TRBV3-1 (or the pseudogene TRBV3-2), the J gene TRBJ1-4; D is uncertain. Per germline, CDR1 LGHDT and CDR2 YNNKEL (reference sequence). Trimming removed 4 bases from V and 8 bases from J, with 14 bases in between. The CDR3 has 14 residues. The CDR3 nucleotides are TGTGCCAGCAGCCCTCCCGGGGTGATGGAAAAACTGTTTTTT. Protein: CASSPPGVMEKLFF.

The chain joins TRBV11-2 to TRBJ1-4; 8 bases align to TRBD1. The CDR3 runs to 13 residues. Per germline, CDR1 SGHAT and CDR2 FQNNGV. The junction had 3 bases not matched to a gene; V was cut back by 4 bases and J by 8 bases. The CDR3 bases are TGTGCCAGCAGCTCGTACAGGGGGGAAAAACTGTTTTTT. Translated, it gives CASSSYRGEKLFF.

This rearrangement joins TRBV29-1 to TRBJ2-1; D is unclear. Looked up from germline, CDR1 is SQVTM and CDR2 is ANQGSEA. V was trimmed by 6 bases and J by 0 bases, leaving 9 bases between them. CDR3 size: 13 residues. CDR3 region: CSVGSVSYNEQFF. The CDR3 DNA is TGCAGCGTAGGGTCGGTCTCCTACAATGAGCAGTTCTTC.

The V and J genes are TRBV6-1 and TRBJ2-4, with D possibly being TRBD1 (5 bases). Trimming pared 3 bases from V and 0 bases from J, leaving 18 bases between. Germline CDR1 is MNHNS and CDR2 is SASEGT. The CDR3 runs to 18 residues. The CDR3 nucleotides read TGTGCCAGCAGTGAGCCCCCCTTTTCAGGGCTAGCCAAAAACATTCAGTACTTC. Protein product: CASSEPPFSGLAKNIQYF.

The chain has TRBV5-1 and TRBJ1-2; D not resolved. CDR1 is SGHRS, CDR2 YFSETQ, per germline. The CDR3 covers 13 residues. V lost 0 bases to trimming and J lost 4 bases, with 7 bases between them. CDR3 amino acids: CASSLGRFYGYTF. CDR3 coding DNA: TGCGCCAGCAGCTTGGGGCGGTTCTATGGCTACACCTTC.

CDR3 region: CASSEVAGTDTQYF. The CDR3 DNA reads as TGTGCCAGCAGTGAAGTAGCGGGCACAGATACGCAGTATTTT. The rearrangement joins TRBV2 to TRBJ2-3; a possible D gene is TRBD2 (6 bases). The CDR3 has 14 residues. Per germline, CDR1 SNHLY and CDR2 FYNNEI. Trimming cost V 1 base and J 1 base, with 6 bases left between them.

The CDR3 nucleotides read TGTGCCAGCTCACCACAGGGATTAGGGAACACCGGGGAGCTGTTTTTT. It encodes CASSPQGLGNTGELFF. The chain couples TRBV18 to TRBJ2-2; D call uncertain. V lost 1 base and J lost 1, with 10 bases in between. From germline, CDR1 is KGHSH and CDR2 LQKENI. This CDR3 has 16 residues.

V usage is TRBV12-5 and J usage is TRBJ2-4, with D maybe TRBD2 (7 bases). Trimming removed 4 bases at V and 10 bases at J, with 23 bases between. Germline CDR1 reads LGHNT; CDR2 reads FRNRAP. The CDR3 has 16 amino acids. The CDR3 is CASGYPEGRGYEIQYF. For the CDR3, the DNA is TGTGCTAGTGGTTATCCTGAGGGGAGGGGGTACGAAATTCAGTACTTC.

This clone has just a few counts. The chain carries TRBV10-1 and TRBJ1-2; D perhaps matches TRBD1 (5 bases). Germline V CDR1 and CDR2: WNHNN, SYGVQD (reference sequence). Trimming pared 2 bases from V and 1 base from J, leaving 11 bases between. The CDR3 is made up of 15 amino acids. Written as DNA, the CDR3 is TGCGCCAGCAGTGAGGAACAGGCCATTAACTATGGCTACACCTTC. Its protein product is CASSEEQAINYGYTF.

J is TRBJ1-6 and V is TRBV27; D remains unclear. Germline loops: CDR1 MNHEY, CDR2 SMNVEV (reference sequence). CDR3 length: 15 residues. V lost 3 bases and J lost 5, with 11 bases in between. The CDR3 reads CASSLGVSDNSPLHF. The CDR3 DNA sequence: TGTGCCAGCAGTTTGGGAGTTAGCGATAATTCACCCCTCCACTTT.

This clone was observed a few times. The chain combines TRBV29-1 with TRBJ1-2; the D is unclear. Trimming left V 4 bases short and J 8 bases short, with 17 bases between. The CDR3 length is 13 residues. The germline V gene encodes CDR1 SQVTM and CDR2 ANQGSEA. CDR3 coding DNA: TGCAGCGTTGTCAATAGCGGGTGGGAGGGCTACACCTTC. It codes for CSVVNSGWEGYTF.

The chain uses TRBV11-2 and TRBJ1-1, with no clear D. V gave up 5 bases and J gave up 7 bases, with 14 bases separating them. Germline values: CDR1 SGHAT, CDR2 FQNNGV. The CDR3 runs 13 residues. Here the CDR3 DNA reads TGTGCCAGCAGCCAAAGGGCGGGTTTTGAAGCTTTCTTT. It translates to CASSQRAGFEAFF.

The V call is TRBV5-1, the J call TRBJ2-7; TRBD2 matches at 11 bases. The germline V gene has CDR1 SGHRS and CDR2 YFSETQ. The CDR3 consists of 14 residues. V shed 4 bases and J 5 bases; nucleotides not matched to a gene: 5. DNA for the CDR3: TGCGCCAGCAGCACCGGGACTAGCGGCCACGAGCAGTACTTC. It yields the protein CASSTGTSGHEQYF.